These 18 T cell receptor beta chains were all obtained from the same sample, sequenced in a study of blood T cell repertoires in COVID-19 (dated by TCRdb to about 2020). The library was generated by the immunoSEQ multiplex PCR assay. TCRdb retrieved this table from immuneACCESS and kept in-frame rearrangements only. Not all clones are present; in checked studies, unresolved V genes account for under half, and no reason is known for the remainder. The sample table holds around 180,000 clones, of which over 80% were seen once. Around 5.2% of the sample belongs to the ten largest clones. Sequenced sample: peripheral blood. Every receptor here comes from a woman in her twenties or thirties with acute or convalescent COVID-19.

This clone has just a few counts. The DNA for the CDR3 is TGTGCCAGCCGCAGGGCGGACAGGGGGTATGGCTACACCTTC. Translating it yields CASRRADRGYGYTF. V gene TRBV6-5 combines with J gene TRBJ1-2; 10 nucleotides agree with TRBD1. V was clipped by 8 bases and J by 5 bases; unmatched bases: 8. The germline CDR1 and CDR2 sequences are MNHEY and SVGAGI. There are 14 residues in the CDR3.

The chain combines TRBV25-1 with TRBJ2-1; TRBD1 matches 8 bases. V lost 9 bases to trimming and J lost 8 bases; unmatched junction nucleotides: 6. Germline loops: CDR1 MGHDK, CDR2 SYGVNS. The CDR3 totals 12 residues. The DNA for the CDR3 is TGTGCCAGGGGGACAGGAGGCCATGAGCAGTTCTTC. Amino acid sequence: CARGTGGHEQFF.

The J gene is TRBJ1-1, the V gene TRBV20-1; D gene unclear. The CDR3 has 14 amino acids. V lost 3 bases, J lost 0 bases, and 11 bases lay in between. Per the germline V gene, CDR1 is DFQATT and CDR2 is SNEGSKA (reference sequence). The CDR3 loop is CSASSPGVNTEAFF. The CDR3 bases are TGCAGTGCTAGTTCTCCCGGGGTGAACACTGAAGCTTTCTTT.

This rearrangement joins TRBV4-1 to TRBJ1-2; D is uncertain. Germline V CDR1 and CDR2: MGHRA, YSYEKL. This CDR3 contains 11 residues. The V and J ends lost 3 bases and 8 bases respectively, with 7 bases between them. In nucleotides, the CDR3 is TGCGCCAGCAGCCACTCTGCGGGCTACACCTTC. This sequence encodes CASSHSAGYTF.

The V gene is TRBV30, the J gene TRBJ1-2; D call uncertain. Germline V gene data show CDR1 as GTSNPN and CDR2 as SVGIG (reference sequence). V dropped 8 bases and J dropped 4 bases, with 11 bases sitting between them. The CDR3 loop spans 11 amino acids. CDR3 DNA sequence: TGTGCCCATACAGTGGGCTATGGCTACACCTTC. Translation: CAHTVGYGYTF.

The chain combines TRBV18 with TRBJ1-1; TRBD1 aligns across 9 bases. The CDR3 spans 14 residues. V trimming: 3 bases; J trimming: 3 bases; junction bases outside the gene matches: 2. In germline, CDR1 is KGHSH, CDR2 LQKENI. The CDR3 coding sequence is TGTGCCAGCTCACCTAGGACAGGGGACACTGAAGCTTTCTTT. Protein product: CASSPRTGDTEAFF.

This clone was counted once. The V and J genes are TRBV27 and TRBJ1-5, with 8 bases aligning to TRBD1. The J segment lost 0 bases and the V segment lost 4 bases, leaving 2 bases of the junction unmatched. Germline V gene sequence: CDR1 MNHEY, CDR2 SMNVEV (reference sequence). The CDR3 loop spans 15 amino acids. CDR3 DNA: TGTGCCAGCAGTTCGGACAGGGCTAGCAATCAGCCCCAGCATTTT. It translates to CASSSDRASNQPQHF.

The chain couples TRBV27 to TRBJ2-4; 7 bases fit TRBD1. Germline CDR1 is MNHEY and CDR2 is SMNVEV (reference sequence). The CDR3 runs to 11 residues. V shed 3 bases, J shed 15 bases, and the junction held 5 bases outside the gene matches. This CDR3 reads CASSFDREWYF. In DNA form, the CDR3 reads TGTGCCAGCAGTTTCGACAGGGAGTGGTACTTC.

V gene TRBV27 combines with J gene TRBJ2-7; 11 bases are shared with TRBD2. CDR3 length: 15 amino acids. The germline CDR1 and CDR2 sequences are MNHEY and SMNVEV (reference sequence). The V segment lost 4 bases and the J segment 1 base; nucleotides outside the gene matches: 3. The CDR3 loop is CASSSTSGMSYEQYF. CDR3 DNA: TGTGCCAGCAGTTCGACTAGCGGGATGTCCTACGAGCAGTACTTC.

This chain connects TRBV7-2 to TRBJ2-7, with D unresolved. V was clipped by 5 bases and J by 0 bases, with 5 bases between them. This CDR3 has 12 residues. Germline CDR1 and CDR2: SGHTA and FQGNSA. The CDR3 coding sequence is TGTGCCAGCAGCCGGAGCTCCTACGAGCAGTACTTC. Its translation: CASSRSSYEQYF.

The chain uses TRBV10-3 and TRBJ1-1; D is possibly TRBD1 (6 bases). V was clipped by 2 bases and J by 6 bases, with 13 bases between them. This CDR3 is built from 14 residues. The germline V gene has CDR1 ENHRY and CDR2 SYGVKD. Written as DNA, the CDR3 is TGTGCCATCAGTGAGGGTAGGGGGTCCGCTGAAGCTTTCTTT. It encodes CAISEGRGSAEAFF.

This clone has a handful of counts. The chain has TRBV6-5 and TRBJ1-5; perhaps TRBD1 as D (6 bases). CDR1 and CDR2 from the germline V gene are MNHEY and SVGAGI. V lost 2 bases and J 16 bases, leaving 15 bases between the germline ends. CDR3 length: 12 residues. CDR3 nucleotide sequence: TGTGCCAGCAGTTACAAAGGACAGTTCCTACATTTT. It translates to CASSYKGQFLHF.

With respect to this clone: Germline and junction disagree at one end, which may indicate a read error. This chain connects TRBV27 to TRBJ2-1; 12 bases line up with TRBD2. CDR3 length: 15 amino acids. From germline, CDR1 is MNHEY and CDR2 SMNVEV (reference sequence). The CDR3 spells CASSLGSGLAGLAIF. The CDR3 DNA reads TGTGCCAGCAGTTTAGGGTCTGGACTAGCGGGGCTTGCGATCTTC.

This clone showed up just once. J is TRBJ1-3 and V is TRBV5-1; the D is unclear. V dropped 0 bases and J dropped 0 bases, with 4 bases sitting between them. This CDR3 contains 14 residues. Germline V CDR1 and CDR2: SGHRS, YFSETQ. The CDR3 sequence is CASSLGSSGNTIYF. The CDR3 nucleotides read TGCGCCAGCAGCTTGGGGAGCTCTGGAAACACCATATATTTT.

DNA for the CDR3: TGCAGTGCTAGTTCGGCAGGGTGGAACACTGAAGCTTTCTTT. Protein: CSASSAGWNTEAFF. The gene calls are TRBV20-1 and TRBJ1-1, with D perhaps TRBD1 (5 bases). V was cut by 3 bases and J by 1 base, with 12 bases left in between. Germline CDR1 is DFQATT and CDR2 is SNEGSKA (reference sequence). This CDR3 comprises 14 residues.

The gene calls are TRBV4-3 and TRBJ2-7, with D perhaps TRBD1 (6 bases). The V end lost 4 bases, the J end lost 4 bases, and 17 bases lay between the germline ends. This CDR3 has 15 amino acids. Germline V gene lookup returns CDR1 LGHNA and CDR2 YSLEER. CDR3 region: CASSPEGRGGYEQYF. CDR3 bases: TGCGCCAGCAGCCCCGAGGGAAGAGGGGGTTACGAGCAGTACTTC.

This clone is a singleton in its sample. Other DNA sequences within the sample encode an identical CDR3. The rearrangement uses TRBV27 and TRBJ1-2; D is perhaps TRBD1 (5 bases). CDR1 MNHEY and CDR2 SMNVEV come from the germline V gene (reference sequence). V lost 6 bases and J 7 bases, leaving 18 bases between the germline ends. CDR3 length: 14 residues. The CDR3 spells CASRRVPGPAGYTF. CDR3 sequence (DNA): TGTGCCAGCAGACGGGTTCCAGGGCCCGCTGGCTACACCTTC.

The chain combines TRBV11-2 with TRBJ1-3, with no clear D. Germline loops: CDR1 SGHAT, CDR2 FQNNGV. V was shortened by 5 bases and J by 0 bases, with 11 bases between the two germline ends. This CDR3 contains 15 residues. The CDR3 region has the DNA TGTGCCAGCAGCCACGGACTGATCTCTGGAAACACCATATATTTT. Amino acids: CASSHGLISGNTIYF.